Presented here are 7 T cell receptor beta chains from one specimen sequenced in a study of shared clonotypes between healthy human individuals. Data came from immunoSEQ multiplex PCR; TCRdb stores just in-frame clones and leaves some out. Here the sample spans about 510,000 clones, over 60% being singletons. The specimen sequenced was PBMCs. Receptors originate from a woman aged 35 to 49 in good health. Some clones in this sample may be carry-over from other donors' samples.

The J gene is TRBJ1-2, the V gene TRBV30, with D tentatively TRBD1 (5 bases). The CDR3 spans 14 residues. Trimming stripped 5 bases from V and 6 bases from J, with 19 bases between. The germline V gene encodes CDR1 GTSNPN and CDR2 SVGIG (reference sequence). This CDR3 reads CAWALRGLDDGYTF. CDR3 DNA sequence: TGTGCCTGGGCGTTGAGGGGACTCGATGATGGCTACACCTTC. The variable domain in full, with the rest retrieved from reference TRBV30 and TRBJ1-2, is SQTIHQWPATLVQPVGSPLSLECTVEGTSNPNLYWYRQAAGRGLQLLFYSVGIGQISSEVPQNLSASRPQDRQFILSSKKLLLSDSGFYLCAWALRGLDDGYTFGSGTRLTVV.

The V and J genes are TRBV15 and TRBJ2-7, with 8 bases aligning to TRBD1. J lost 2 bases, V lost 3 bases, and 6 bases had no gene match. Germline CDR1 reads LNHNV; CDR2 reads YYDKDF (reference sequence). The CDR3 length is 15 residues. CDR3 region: CATSRRTGSAYEQYF. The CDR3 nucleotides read TGTGCCACCAGCAGGAGGACAGGGTCTGCCTACGAGCAGTACTTC.

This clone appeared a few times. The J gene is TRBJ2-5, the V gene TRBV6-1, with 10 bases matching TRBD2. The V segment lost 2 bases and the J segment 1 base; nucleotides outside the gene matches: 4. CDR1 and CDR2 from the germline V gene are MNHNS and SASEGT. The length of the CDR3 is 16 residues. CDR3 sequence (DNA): TGTGCCAGCAGTGAAATAGCGGGAGGCTTCCAAGAGACCCAGTACTTC. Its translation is CASSEIAGGFQETQYF.

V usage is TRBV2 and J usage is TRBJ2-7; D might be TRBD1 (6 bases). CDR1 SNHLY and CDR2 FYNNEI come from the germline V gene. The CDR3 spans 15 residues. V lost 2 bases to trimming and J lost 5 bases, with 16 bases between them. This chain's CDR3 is CASSEFGRGLDEQYF. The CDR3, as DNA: TGTGCCAGCAGTGAATTCGGCAGGGGTTTGGACGAGCAGTACTTC.

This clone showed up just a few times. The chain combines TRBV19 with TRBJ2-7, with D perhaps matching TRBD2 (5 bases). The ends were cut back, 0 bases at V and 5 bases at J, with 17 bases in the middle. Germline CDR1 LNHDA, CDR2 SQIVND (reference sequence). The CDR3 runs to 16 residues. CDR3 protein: CASSIEVLTSGHEQYF. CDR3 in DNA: TGTGCCAGTAGTATAGAGGTTCTGACAAGCGGCCACGAGCAGTACTTC.

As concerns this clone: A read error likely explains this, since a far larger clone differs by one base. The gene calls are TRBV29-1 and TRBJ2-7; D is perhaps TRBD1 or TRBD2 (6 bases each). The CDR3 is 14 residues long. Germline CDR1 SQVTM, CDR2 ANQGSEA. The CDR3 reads CSVGAGREPYEQHF. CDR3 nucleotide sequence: TGCAGCGTGGGGGCTGGGCGGGAACCCTACGAGCAGCACTTC.

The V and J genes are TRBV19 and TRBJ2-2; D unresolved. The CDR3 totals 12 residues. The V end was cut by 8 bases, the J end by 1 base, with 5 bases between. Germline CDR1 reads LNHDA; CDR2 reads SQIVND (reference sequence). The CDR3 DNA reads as TGTGCCAGTGGGTGGAACACCGGGGAGCTGTTTTTT. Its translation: CASGWNTGELFF.